This TCR beta chain appears in the sequencing data of a study of blood T cell repertoires in COVID-19. Study background: PBMCs, B-cell-depleted T cells, or T cells provided the cDNA or gDNA that made up the material.

Cohort assignment relied on participant-reported clinical history. As handled by the study authors: Estimation of nucleated cell counts was performed using reference gene primer amplification. Repertoires were generated with immunoSEQ multiplex PCR, while TCRdb's copy carries only in-frame clones and drops some. V and J calls and clone size come straight from that table; D and trimming were deduced from the DNA. The repertoire consists of around 230,000 clones, with about nine tenths occurring once and the leading ten covering just over 2.5%. V lost 9 bases and J lost 6, with 12 bases in between. The CDR3 loop spans 11 amino acids. The germline V gene has CDR1 MRHNA and CDR2 SNTAGT.

The sample consisted of PBMCs or T cells enriched from blood (not recorded which). The chain joins TRBV6-4 to TRBJ2-7, with D tentatively TRBD2 (5 bases). The sequence was collected from a woman in her twenties or thirties who had recovered from COVID-19. CDR3 DNA: TGTGCCAGAAGAGGACTGGGCGAGCAGTACTTC. Protein product: CARRGLGEQYF.